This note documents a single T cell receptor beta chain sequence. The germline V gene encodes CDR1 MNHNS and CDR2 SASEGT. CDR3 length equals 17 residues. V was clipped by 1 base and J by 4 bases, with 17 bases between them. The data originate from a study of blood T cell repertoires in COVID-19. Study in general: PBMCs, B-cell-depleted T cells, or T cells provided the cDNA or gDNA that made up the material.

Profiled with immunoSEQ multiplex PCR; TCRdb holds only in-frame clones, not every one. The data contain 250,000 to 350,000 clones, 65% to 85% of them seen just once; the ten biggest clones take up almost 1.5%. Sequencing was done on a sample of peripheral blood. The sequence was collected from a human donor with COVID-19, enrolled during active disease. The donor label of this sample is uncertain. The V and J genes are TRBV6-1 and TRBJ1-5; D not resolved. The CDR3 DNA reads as TGTGCCAGCAGTGAAGTTTGGAGGAGGGAACCAAATCAGCCCCAGCATTTT. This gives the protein CASSEVWRREPNQPQHF.